These T cell receptor beta chains were read from a single sample in a study of early T cells in non-severe SARS-CoV-2 infection. TCRdb passed the 5' RACE reads through MiXCR, listing each CDR3 protein once. This sample has about 34,000 distinct CDR3 sequences, with roughly 6% found just once. Source material: whole blood. The receptors derive from an adult who was a healthcare worker with PCR-confirmed SARS-CoV-2 infection or an uninfected control (not recorded which). Each CDR3 is given with its conserved first and last residue. The size entry is marked missing in some rows and otherwise reads once, few, many or a size class.

TRBJ1-2	TRBV5-6	many	CASSLYGQGAGYTF
TRBJ1-2	TRBV11-2	many	CASSQRLNYGYTF
TRBJ2-1	TRBV20-1	many	CSARTSLSYNEQFF
TRBJ2-7	TRBV3-1	many	CASSQVFYEQYF
TRBJ1-2	TRBV27	-	CASSLQGTGAYGYTF
TRBJ2-4	TRBV3-1	-	CASSQGAGGLLLAKNIQYF
TRBJ2-7	TRBV6-5	many	CASSSRGGTGVNEQYF
TRBJ2-5	TRBV6-5	many	CASSYSTGRETQYF
TRBJ2-7	TRBV20-1	-	CSAYQPGQGIDEQYF
TRBJ2-7	TRBV18	many	CASSQNVGEVEQYF
TRBJ2-7	TRBV28	many	CASSLRVSYEQYF
TRBJ2-3	TRBV12-3/TRBV12-4	medium-sized	CASSLGGLVRTDTQYF
TRBJ1-5	TRBV27	-	CASSLSGQPQPQHF
TRBJ2-7	TRBV20-1	medium-sized	CSARVIGRTYEQYF
TRBJ2-7	TRBV6-6	-	CASSLPGQGYEQYF
TRBJ1-4	TRBV11-2	few	CASTLRGAGGEKLFF
TRBJ1-1	TRBV6-2/TRBV6-3	many	CASRNDRGVSEAFF
TRBJ2-1	TRBV9	many	CASTLGGTEVYNEQFF
TRBJ1-1	TRBV19	many	CASSRAYTRNTEAFF
TRBJ2-7	TRBV20-1	many	CSALDSATYEQYF
TRBJ1-1	TRBV20-1	many	CSAGRVNTEAFF
TRBJ2-3	TRBV27	many	CASSSTGVGADTQYF
TRBJ2-5	TRBV9	many	CASSVATTEETQYF
TRBJ2-2	TRBV4-3	many	CASSQDRSWNTGELFF
TRBJ2-7	TRBV7-2	-	CASSLTLNREYEQYF
TRBJ2-7	TRBV20-1	many	CSAVTSGGTGEQYF
TRBJ2-1	TRBV29-1	-	CSVRTSGGGNEQFF
TRBJ2-2	TRBV6-5	many	CASSYSSTGELFF
TRBJ2-5	TRBV12-3/TRBV12-4	few	CASSKHRGPGGETQYF
TRBJ1-5	TRBV20-1	medium-sized	CSARRDTNQPQHF
TRBJ1-2	TRBV7-8	many	CASSLGRGGGVNYGYTF
TRBJ2-7	TRBV7-2	many	CASSSLGHYEQYF
TRBJ1-3	TRBV9	many	CASSVRDRASGNTIYF
TRBJ2-1	TRBV12-3/TRBV12-4	few	CASSGGLAGLNEQFF
TRBJ1-2	TRBV6-7	many	CASSYLAGQGGYTF
TRBJ2-7	TRBV28	-	CASNSLQGVSAYEQYF
TRBJ1-2	TRBV4-1	-	CASSQAGIFGYTF
TRBJ2-7	TRBV19	many	CASRPTGEYEQYF
TRBJ1-3	TRBV11-2	many	CASSRPSDTFSGNTIYF
TRBJ1-5	TRBV19	many	CASRRSDRGNRSNQPQHF
TRBJ1-1	TRBV7-6	few	CASSLTGTANTEAFF
TRBJ2-6	TRBV7-9	few	CASSEDTDGFGANVLTF